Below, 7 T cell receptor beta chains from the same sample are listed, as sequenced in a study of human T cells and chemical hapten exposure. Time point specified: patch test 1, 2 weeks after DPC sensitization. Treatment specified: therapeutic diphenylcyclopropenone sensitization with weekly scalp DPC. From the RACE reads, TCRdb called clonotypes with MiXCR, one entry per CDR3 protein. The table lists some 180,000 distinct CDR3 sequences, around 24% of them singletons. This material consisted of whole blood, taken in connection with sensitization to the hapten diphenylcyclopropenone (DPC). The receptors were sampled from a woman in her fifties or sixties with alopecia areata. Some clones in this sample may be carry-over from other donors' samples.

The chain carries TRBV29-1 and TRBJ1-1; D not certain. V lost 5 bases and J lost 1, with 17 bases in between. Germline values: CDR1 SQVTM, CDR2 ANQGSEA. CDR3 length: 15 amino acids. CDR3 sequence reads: CSVSQRRSGNTEAFF. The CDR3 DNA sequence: TGCAGCGTTTCCCAAAGAAGATCTGGGAACACTGAAGCTTTCTTT. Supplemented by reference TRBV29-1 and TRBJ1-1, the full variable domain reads SAVISQKPSRDICQRGTSLTIQCQVDSQVTMMFWYRQQPGQSLTLIATANQGSEATYESGFVIDKFPISRPNLTFSTLTVSNMSPEDSSIYLCSVSQRRSGNTEAFFGQGTRLTVV.

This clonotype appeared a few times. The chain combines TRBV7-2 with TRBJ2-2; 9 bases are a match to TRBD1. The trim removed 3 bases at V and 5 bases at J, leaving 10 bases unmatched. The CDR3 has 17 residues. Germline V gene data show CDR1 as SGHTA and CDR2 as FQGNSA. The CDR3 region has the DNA TGTGCCAGCAGCTTCCTAGGGACAGGGTATCGGACCGGGGAGCTGTTTTTT. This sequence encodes CASSFLGTGYRTGELFF.

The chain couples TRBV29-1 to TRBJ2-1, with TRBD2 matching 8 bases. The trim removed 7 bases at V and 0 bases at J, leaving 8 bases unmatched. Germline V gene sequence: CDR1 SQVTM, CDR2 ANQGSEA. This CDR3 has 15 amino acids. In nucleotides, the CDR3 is TGCAGCGGTCAGACTAGCGTCGCCTCCTACAATGAGCAGTTCTTC. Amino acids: CSGQTSVASYNEQFF.

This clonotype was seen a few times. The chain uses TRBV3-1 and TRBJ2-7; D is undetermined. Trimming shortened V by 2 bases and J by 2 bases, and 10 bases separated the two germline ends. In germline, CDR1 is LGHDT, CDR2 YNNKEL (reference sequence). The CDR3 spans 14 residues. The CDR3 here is CASSQIDGTYEQYF. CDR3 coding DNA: TGTGCCAGCAGCCAAATCGACGGTACCTACGAGCAGTACTTC.

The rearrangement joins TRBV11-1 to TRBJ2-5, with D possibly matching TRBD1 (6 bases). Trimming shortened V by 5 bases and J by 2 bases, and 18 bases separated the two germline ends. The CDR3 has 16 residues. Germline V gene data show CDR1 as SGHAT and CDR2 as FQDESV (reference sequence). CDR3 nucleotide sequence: TGTGCCAGCAGCACAAACAGGGCCGCACTGCAAGAGACCCAGTACTTC. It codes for CASSTNRAALQETQYF.

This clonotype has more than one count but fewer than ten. For the CDR3, the DNA is TGCGCCAGCAGCCAAGAACGTTACAATCAGCCCCAGCATTTT. It is translated as CASSQERYNQPQHF. The chain has TRBV4-1 and TRBJ1-5; D unresolved. V lost 0 bases and J lost 3, with 6 bases in between. The CDR3 contains 14 residues. CDR1 and CDR2 from the germline V gene are MGHRA and YSYEKL.

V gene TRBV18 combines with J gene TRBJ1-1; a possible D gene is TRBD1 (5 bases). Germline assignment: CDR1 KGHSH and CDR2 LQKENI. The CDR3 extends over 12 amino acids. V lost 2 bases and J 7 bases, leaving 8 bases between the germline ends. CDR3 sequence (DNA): TGTGCCAGCTCACCATTGGGGGGTGAAGCTTTCTTT. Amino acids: CASSPLGGEAFF.